A single sample is the source of the 2 T cell receptor beta chains below, sequenced in a study of T cell repertoires in cytomegalovirus infection. TCRdb re-called the reads through MiXCR, storing one row per CDR3 protein. The sample holds about 360,000 distinct CDR3 sequences, roughly a third seen once. Antigen specificity for these receptors is unknown. The material was cultured PBMCs, obtained from culture after CMV antigen stimulation. These receptor sequences come from a human donor in good health (CMV status not recorded). Some clones in this sample may be carry-over from other donors' samples.

V and J are TRBV28 and TRBJ1-1; unclear D gene. The CDR3 length is 13 residues. Germline values: CDR1 MDHEN, CDR2 SYDVKM. V dropped 4 bases and J dropped 1 base, with 7 bases sitting between them. The CDR3 region is CASSSLQNTEAFF. The CDR3 DNA is TGTGCCAGCAGTTCGCTCCAGAACACTGAAGCTTTCTTT.

This clonotype was picked up many times. V usage is TRBV7-9 and J usage is TRBJ1-5, with TRBD1 as a possible D gene (6 bases). Between the trimmed V and J ends, which lost 5 bases and 0 bases, there was a span of 8 bases. This CDR3 is 14 amino acids long. The germline CDR1 and CDR2 sequences are SEHNR and FQNEAQ (reference sequence). This chain's CDR3 is CASSPRGSNQPQHF. CDR3 nucleotides: TGTGCCAGCAGCCCCAGGGGTAGCAATCAGCCCCAGCATTTT.